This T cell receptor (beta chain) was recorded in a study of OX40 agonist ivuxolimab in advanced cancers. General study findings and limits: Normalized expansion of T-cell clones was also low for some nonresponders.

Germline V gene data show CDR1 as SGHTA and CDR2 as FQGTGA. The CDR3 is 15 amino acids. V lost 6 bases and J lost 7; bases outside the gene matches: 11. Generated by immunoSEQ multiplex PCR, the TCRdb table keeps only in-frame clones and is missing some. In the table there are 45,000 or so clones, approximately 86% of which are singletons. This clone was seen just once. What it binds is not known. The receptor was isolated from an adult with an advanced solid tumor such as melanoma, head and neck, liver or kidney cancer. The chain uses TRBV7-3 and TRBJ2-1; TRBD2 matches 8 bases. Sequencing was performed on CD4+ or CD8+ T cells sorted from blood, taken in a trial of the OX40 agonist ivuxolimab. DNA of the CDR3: TGTGCCAGCAGTCCCAATGGCGGGGGGAGGAATGAGCAGTTCTTC. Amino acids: CASSPNGGGRNEQFF. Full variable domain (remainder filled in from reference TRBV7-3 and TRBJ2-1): GAGVSQTPSNKVTEKGKYVELRCDPISGHTALYWYRQSLGQGPEFLIYFQGTGAADDSGLPNDRFFAVRPEGSVSTLKIQRTERGDSAVYLCASSPNGGGRNEQFFGPGTRLTVL.